This TCR beta chain was documented in a study of human T cells and chemical hapten exposure. Time point in this sample: patch test 1, 2 weeks after DPC sensitization. The treatment: therapeutic diphenylcyclopropenone sensitization with weekly scalp DPC. From germline, CDR1 is KGHSH and CDR2 LQKENI. The length of the CDR3 is 14 residues. The ends lost 2 bases at V and 5 bases at J; junction bases unmatched: 2. During construction of the library, unique molecular identifiers were attached to individual cDNA molecules for quantitative, reproducible TCR counting. TCRdb re-derived calls from the RACE reads in MiXCR, one entry per CDR3 protein. The profile shows 75,000 to 90,000 distinct CDR3 sequences, approximately 8% of them singletons.

This clonotype was obtained from a woman aged 30 to 39 with alopecia areata. Some clones in this sample may be carry-over from other donors' samples. Sequences were derived from whole blood, sampled in connection with sensitization to the hapten diphenylcyclopropenone (DPC). The chain uses TRBV18 and TRBJ1-4, with 7 bases identical to TRBD1. The CDR3 spells CASSPSRGNEKLFF. The CDR3 DNA reads as TGTGCCAGCTCACCAAGCAGGGGGAATGAAAAACTGTTTTTT.